The TCR beta chain described here comes from a study of T-cell memory formation after mild COVID-19. Broader study findings: The study found balanced CD4/CD8 in clones contracting day 15 to 85 and a CD4+ lean in later expanders. Some responding clones appeared in pre-infection memory, suggesting cross-reactive memory joined.

Notes on this clonotype: Antigen unknown.

With 2 bases clipped from V and 9 bases from J, the junction kept 6 bases outside the gene matches. Per germline, CDR1 SNHLY and CDR2 FYNNEI. The length of the CDR3 is 14 residues. Constant-segment primers and 5'RACE yielded cDNA libraries for TCR alpha and TCR beta, each carrying sample barcodes and UMIs. One entry per CDR3 protein results from TCRdb running MiXCR on the 5' RACE reads. The table lists roughly 170,000 distinct CDR3 sequences, about a fifth of them singletons. Sequencing was performed on PBMCs or a T cell subset sorted from them (not recorded which). The chain is built from TRBV2 and TRBJ1-5; 8 positions match TRBD1. The receptor comes from a man aged 18 to 29 who had mild COVID-19 (a few samples of this study predate the infection). Cell type and time point are not known. The CDR3 reads CASSEQGAIWPQHF. The CDR3 bases are TGTGCCAGCAGTGAACAGGGGGCCATTTGGCCCCAGCATTTT. The entire variable domain, with the rest obtained from reference TRBV2 and TRBJ1-5, is as follows: EPEVTQTPSHQVTQMGQEVILRCVPISNHLYFYWYRQILGQKVEFLVSFYNNEISEKSEIFDDQFSVERPDGSNFTLKIRSTKLEDSAMYFCASSEQGAIWPQHFGDGTRLSIL.